The sequence of this T cell receptor (beta chain) was determined in a study of T cell responses to AZD1222 COVID-19 vaccine. Study-wide points: Reportedly, nearly half the spike-specific TCRs target unmutated variant regions. Donor demographics were predominantly white British with a female majority; clonal diversity may be underestimated. Baseline serology detected seropositivity in only six AZD1222 recipients.

Germline values: CDR1 SGHRS, CDR2 YFSETQ. The V gene lost 8 bases and the J gene lost 0 bases, with 21 bases spanning the gap. This CDR3 has 17 residues. This clone showed up just a few times. The antigen remains unidentified. Some clones are missing from TCRdb's copy, which holds only in-frame ones; the method was immunoSEQ multiplex PCR. The sample lists around 130,000 clones, 80% to 90% occurring once. Second doses were pooled across both intervals (about 4 or about 12 weeks). The chain links TRBV5-1 to TRBJ2-1; D perhaps matches TRBD2 (5 bases). This receptor was obtained from an adult who received the AZD1222 COVID-19 vaccine. The source was peripheral blood, collected 28 days after the second AZD1222 dose. CDR3 DNA: TGCGCCAGTCATACTGGCGGGCGCGTTAGCTCCTACAATGAGCAGTTCTTC. Protein: CASHTGGRVSSYNEQFF.